This T cell receptor beta chain was found in a study of OX40 agonist ivuxolimab in advanced cancers. As for the study in general: Patients received the agonistic anti-OX40 (CD134) antibody ivuxolimab. At 0.01 to 10 mg/kg, ivuxolimab was administered intravenously to patients every 2 weeks. Regarding the study as a whole: Doses of 0.1 to 3.0 mg/kg were accompanied by clonal expansion of CD4+ and CD8+ blood T cells by week 6.

Here immunoSEQ multiplex PCR was the method, and the copy in TCRdb shows in-frame clones only, minus some. The sample holds 65,000 to 90,000 clones, around nine tenths seen once. On this clone itself: Antigen specificity is unknown.

From germline, CDR1 is SQVTM and CDR2 ANQGSEA. The CDR3 is 14 amino acids. Trimming shortened V by 8 bases and J by 2 bases, and 17 bases separated the two germline ends. Here the sequenced sample was CD4+ or CD8+ T cells sorted from blood, taken in a trial of the OX40 agonist ivuxolimab. The chain has TRBV29-1 and TRBJ2-3, with D maybe TRBD1 (6 bases). The TCR comes from an adult with an advanced solid tumor such as melanoma, head and neck, liver or kidney cancer. CDR3 bases: TGCAGCTTCCGCTCGGGACACCTCACAGATACGCAGTATTTT. This gives the protein CSFRSGHLTDTQYF.